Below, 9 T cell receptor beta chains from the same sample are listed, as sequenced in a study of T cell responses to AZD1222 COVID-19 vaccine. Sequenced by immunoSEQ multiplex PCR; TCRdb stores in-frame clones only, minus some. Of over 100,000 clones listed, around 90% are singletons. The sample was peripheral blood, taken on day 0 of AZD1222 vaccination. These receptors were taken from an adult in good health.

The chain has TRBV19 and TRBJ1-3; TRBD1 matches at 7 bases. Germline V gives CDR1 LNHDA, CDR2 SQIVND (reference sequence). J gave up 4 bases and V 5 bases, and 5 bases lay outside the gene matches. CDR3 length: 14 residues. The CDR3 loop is CASSHRGGGNTIYF. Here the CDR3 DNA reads TGTGCCAGTAGTCACAGGGGTGGCGGAAACACCATATATTTT.

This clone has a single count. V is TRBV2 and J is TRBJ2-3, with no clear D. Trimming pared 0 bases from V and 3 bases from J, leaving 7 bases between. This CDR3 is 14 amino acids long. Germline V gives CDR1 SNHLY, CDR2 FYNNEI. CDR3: CASSEARVTDTQYF. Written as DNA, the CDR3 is TGTGCCAGCAGTGAAGCACGAGTTACAGATACGCAGTATTTT.

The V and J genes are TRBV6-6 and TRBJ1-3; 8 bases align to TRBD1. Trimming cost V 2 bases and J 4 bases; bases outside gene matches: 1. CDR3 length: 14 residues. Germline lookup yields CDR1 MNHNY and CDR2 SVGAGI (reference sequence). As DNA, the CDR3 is TGTGCCAGCAGTTACGGACAGGGAGGAAACACCATATATTTT. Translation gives CASSYGQGGNTIYF.

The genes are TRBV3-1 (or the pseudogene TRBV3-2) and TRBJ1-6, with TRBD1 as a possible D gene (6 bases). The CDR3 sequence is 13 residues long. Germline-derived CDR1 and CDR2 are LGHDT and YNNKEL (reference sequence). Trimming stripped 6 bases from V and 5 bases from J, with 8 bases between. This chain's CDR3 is CASSRQDNSPLHF. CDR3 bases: TGTGCCAGCAGTCGACAGGATAATTCACCCCTCCACTTT.

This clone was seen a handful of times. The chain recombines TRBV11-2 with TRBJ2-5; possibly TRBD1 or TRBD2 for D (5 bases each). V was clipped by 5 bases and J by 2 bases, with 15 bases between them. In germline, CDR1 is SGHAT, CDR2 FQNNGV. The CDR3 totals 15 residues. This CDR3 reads CASSKGVRGQETQYF. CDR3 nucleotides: TGTGCCAGCAGCAAAGGGGTTCGGGGACAAGAGACCCAGTACTTC.

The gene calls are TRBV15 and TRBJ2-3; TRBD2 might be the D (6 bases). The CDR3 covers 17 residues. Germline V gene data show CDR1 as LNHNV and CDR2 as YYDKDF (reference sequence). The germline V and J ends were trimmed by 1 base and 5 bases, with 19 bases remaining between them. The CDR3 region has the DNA TGTGCCACCAGCAGAGCCGGAAGCCTCCGGGGGAGAGATACGCAGTATTTT. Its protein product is CATSRAGSLRGRDTQYF.

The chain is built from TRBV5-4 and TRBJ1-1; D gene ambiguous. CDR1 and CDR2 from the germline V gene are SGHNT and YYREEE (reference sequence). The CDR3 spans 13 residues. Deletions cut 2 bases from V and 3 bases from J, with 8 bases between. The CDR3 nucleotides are TGTGCCAGCAGCTTTGACGGAGACACTGAAGCTTTCTTT. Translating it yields CASSFDGDTEAFF.

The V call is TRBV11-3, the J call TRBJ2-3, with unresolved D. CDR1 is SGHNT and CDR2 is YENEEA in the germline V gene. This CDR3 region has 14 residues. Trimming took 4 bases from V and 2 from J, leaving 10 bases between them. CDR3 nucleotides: TGTGCCAGCAGCTCTGGAGCGAACACAGATACGCAGTATTTT. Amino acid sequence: CASSSGANTDTQYF.

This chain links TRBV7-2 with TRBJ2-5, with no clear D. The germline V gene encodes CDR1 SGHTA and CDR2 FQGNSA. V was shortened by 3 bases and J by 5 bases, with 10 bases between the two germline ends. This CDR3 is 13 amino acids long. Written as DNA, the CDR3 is TGTGCCAGCAGCTTTAGACCTGGGGAGACCCAGTACTTC. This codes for CASSFRPGETQYF.